The 31 T cell receptor beta chains listed next were all sequenced from one sample in a study of cytomegalovirus exposure and HLA in healthy donors. Researchers ran the PCR with 60 Vbeta and 13 Jbeta primers. TCRdb's copy holds only in-frame clones and misses some; the assay was immunoSEQ multiplex PCR. Of 150,000 to 200,000 clones detected, 68% appear once; the ten largest clones hold about 10%. Sequenced sample: PBMCs. The receptor source for this set is a man younger than 45 in good health and CMV-seropositive.

Turning to this clone: At one boundary the junction diverges from the germline segment, which might be a read error. This chain joins TRBV7-6 and TRBJ2-5, with 7 nucleotides matching TRBD2. This CDR3 is 14 amino acids long. CDR1 is SGHVS, CDR2 FNYEAQ, per germline. For the CDR3, the DNA is TGTGCCATCAGCTTAGCGCACGGGAGGGAGACCCAGTACTTC. Amino acid sequence: CAISLAHGRETQYF.

The V call is TRBV6-1, the J call TRBJ2-6, with D possibly TRBD2 on 5 matching bases. Germline lookup yields CDR1 MNHNS and CDR2 SASEGT. CDR3 length equals 12 residues. V was shortened by 8 bases and J by 3 bases, with 5 bases between the two germline ends. The DNA of the CDR3 is TGTGCCAGCGCGGGTGGGGCCAACGTCCTGACTTTC. Protein: CASAGGANVLTF.

V usage is TRBV19 and J usage is TRBJ2-7; TRBD2 is a possible D gene (6 bases). There are 14 residues in the CDR3. Germline V gives CDR1 LNHDA, CDR2 SQIVND (reference sequence). Trimming took off 5 bases at V and 3 bases at J, with 14 bases between the two ends. CDR3: CASSPLLAVYEQYF. CDR3 nucleotide sequence: TGTGCCAGTAGTCCCCTTTTAGCGGTCTACGAGCAGTACTTC.

The rearrangement links TRBV29-1 to TRBJ2-1, with 7 bases aligning to TRBD1. Germline-derived CDR1 and CDR2 are SQVTM and ANQGSEA. This CDR3 has 17 residues. V lost 3 bases to trimming and J lost 11 bases; unmatched junction nucleotides: 22. CDR3 amino acids: CSVDLFRGQGVVAQQFF. The CDR3 DNA follows: TGCAGCGTTGATCTTTTTAGGGGGCAGGGGGTGGTCGCTCAGCAGTTCTTC.

This clone was observed once. The chain joins TRBV5-1 to TRBJ2-1; D is perhaps TRBD1 (6 bases). V was shortened by 5 bases and J by 14 bases, with 23 bases between the two germline ends. This CDR3 is built from 14 residues. Per the germline V gene, CDR1 is SGHRS and CDR2 is YFSETQ. DNA for the CDR3: TGCGCCAGCAGTTCAAGCTCAGGGGCCCGGGTCGAGTTCTTC. Its protein product is CASSSSSGARVEFF. Filled out from reference TRBV5-1 and TRBJ2-1, the complete variable domain reads KAGVTQTPRYLIKTRGQQVTLSCSPISGHRSVSWYQQTPGQGLQFLFEYFSETQRNKGNFPGRFSGRQFSNSRSEMNVSTLELGDSALYLCASSSSSGARVEFFGPGTRLTVL.

The V gene is TRBV30, the J gene TRBJ1-2; D is ambiguous. Germline V gives CDR1 GTSNPN, CDR2 SVGIG (reference sequence). V lost 0 bases and J 8 bases, leaving 16 bases between the germline ends. The CDR3 runs 14 residues. Here the CDR3 reads CAWSVPPRSGGYTF. In DNA form, the CDR3 reads TGTGCCTGGAGTGTACCCCCCCGGTCCGGGGGCTACACCTTC.

This chain links TRBV5-6 with TRBJ1-2; D uncertain. Trimming cost V 3 bases and J 5 bases, with 20 bases left between them. The CDR3 extends over 16 amino acids. Looked up from germline, CDR1 is SGHDT and CDR2 is YYEEEE. The chain's CDR3 is CASSSPQLVVKYGYTF. DNA for the CDR3: TGTGCCAGCAGCTCGCCCCAACTCGTGGTTAAGTATGGCTACACCTTC.

The V gene is TRBV7-3, the J gene TRBJ2-1; TRBD2 aligns across 8 bases. The junction had 5 bases not matched to a gene; V was cut back by 5 bases and J by 2 bases. The CDR3 loop spans 15 amino acids. CDR1 and CDR2 (germline): SGHTA, FQGTGA. The CDR3 nucleotides are TGTGCCAGCAGCGCCGGGACTAGTACCTACAATGAGCAGTTCTTC. Amino acid sequence: CASSAGTSTYNEQFF.

The chain is built from TRBV27 and TRBJ2-2; 12 bases align to TRBD2. V lost 5 bases to trimming and J lost 7 bases; unmatched junction nucleotides: 8. The germline V gene has CDR1 MNHEY and CDR2 SMNVEV (reference sequence). The CDR3 is made up of 16 amino acids. The CDR3 region is CASSGKLAGGIGELFF. The CDR3 DNA sequence: TGTGCCAGCAGTGGAAAACTAGCGGGAGGAATCGGGGAGCTGTTTTTT.

This chain links TRBV19 with TRBJ2-7, with TRBD1 matching 9 bases. Trimming cost V 4 bases and J 3 bases; bases outside gene matches: 4. The CDR3 has 14 residues. Germline V gene lookup returns CDR1 LNHDA and CDR2 SQIVND (reference sequence). CDR3 coding DNA: TGTGCCAGTAGTACCGTGACAGGGGGCTACGAGCAGTACTTC. Translating it yields CASSTVTGGYEQYF.

This clone was detected a few times. The chain uses TRBV7-2 and TRBJ1-2; D is unclear. Trimming took 6 bases from V and 2 from J, leaving 10 bases between them. The CDR3 is 13 amino acids. Germline V gives CDR1 SGHTA, CDR2 FQGNSA. The DNA for the CDR3 is TGTGCCAGCAGACGCACAGAGAACTATGGCTACACCTTC. Protein product: CASRRTENYGYTF.

The gene calls are TRBV30 and TRBJ1-1; the D gene is possibly TRBD1 (5 bases). There are 13 residues in the CDR3. Trimming cost V 5 bases and J 1 base, with 11 bases left between them. The germline CDR1 and CDR2 sequences are GTSNPN and SVGIG (reference sequence). The chain's CDR3 is CAWYTGWNTEAFF. The CDR3 DNA is TGTGCCTGGTATACAGGATGGAACACTGAAGCTTTCTTT. The variable domain in full, with the rest retrieved from reference TRBV30 and TRBJ1-1, is SQTIHQWPATLVQPVGSPLSLECTVEGTSNPNLYWYRQAAGRGLQLLFYSVGIGQISSEVPQNLSASRPQDRQFILSSKKLLLSDSGFYLCAWYTGWNTEAFFGQGTRLTVV.

A note on this clone: Because it lacks the conserved phenylalanine or tryptophan at the end, this CDR3 is likely a read error. The chain recombines TRBV2 with TRBJ1-2, with 8 positions matching TRBD1. V was clipped by 6 bases and J by 2 bases; unmatched bases: 2. CDR1 is SNHLY, CDR2 FYNNEI, per germline. This CDR3 region has 13 residues. CDR3 protein: CASRDRANYGYTL. For the CDR3, the DNA is TGTGCCAGCAGGGACAGGGCGAACTATGGCTACACCCTC.

This rearrangement joins TRBV27 to TRBJ2-7, with TRBD1 matching over 7 bases. Germline CDR1 is MNHEY and CDR2 is SMNVEV (reference sequence). This CDR3 is built from 15 residues. With 1 base clipped from V and 2 bases from J, the junction kept 5 bases outside the gene matches. CDR3 nucleotide sequence: TGTGCCAGCAGTTTATACGGGACAGACGCCTACGAGCAGTACTTC. Translation: CASSLYGTDAYEQYF.

This clone occurred once. The V gene is TRBV28, the J gene TRBJ1-1; TRBD1 matches 9 bases. The germline V gene encodes CDR1 MDHEN and CDR2 SYDVKM. V trimming: 6 bases; J trimming: 1 base; junction bases outside the gene matches: 9. The CDR3 runs to 16 residues. DNA of the CDR3: TGTGCCAGCAGGGATCACAGGGGGCAGGGGAACACTGAAGCTTTCTTT. Protein product: CASRDHRGQGNTEAFF.

The rearrangement uses TRBV30 and TRBJ2-6; possible D gene TRBD1, 6 bases. The V and J ends lost 0 bases and 2 bases respectively, with 17 bases between them. The germline gives CDR1 GTSNPN, CDR2 SVGIG (reference sequence). The CDR3 loop spans 18 amino acids. CDR3 DNA sequence: TGTGCCTGGAGTGTGGAGAGGACTCCAGGGGCTGGGGCCAACGTCCTGACTTTC. It translates to CAWSVERTPGAGANVLTF.

The chain uses TRBV7-3 and TRBJ2-1; perhaps TRBD2 as D (7 bases). Germline V gives CDR1 SGHTA, CDR2 FQGTGA. V was pared by 5 bases and J by 15 bases, with 23 bases between. CDR3 length equals 14 residues. The CDR3 region is CASSPGASGTLAFF. CDR3 in DNA: TGTGCCAGCAGCCCAGGGGCTAGCGGTACTCTCGCGTTCTTC.

CDR3 in amino acids: CASGWAARNEQFF. The CDR3 coding sequence is TGTGCCAGCGGATGGGCCGCTCGTAATGAGCAGTTCTTC. The rearrangement joins TRBV27 to TRBJ2-1, with D unresolved. The CDR3 length is 13 residues. Germline V CDR1 and CDR2: MNHEY, SMNVEV (reference sequence). V lost 8 bases and J 7 bases, leaving 15 bases between the germline ends.

For this clone: The sample has other DNA sequences that encode this CDR3 too. The chain employs TRBV5-1 and TRBJ2-6; D is possibly TRBD1 (6 bases). The germline gives CDR1 SGHRS, CDR2 YFSETQ. The CDR3 is 16 residues long. V was pared by 4 bases and J by 0 bases, with 11 bases between. The CDR3 spells CASSRGQNSGANVLTF. In nucleotides, the CDR3 is TGCGCCAGCAGCCGAGGACAGAACTCTGGGGCCAACGTCCTGACTTTC.

V gene TRBV25-1 combines with J gene TRBJ1-4, with 10 bases identical to TRBD1. CDR1 is MGHDK, CDR2 SYGVNS, per germline. V shed 4 bases, J shed 4 bases, and the junction held 9 bases outside the gene matches. CDR3 length: 17 residues. The CDR3 loop is CASSASGTGAFNEKLFF. The CDR3 DNA reads TGTGCCAGCAGTGCCTCCGGGACAGGGGCCTTTAATGAAAAACTGTTTTTT.

This sequence joins TRBV27 and TRBJ1-1; D gene ambiguous. Trimming took off 6 bases at V and 7 bases at J, with 12 bases between the two ends. The V gene's germline CDR1 is MNHEY and CDR2 SMNVEV (reference sequence). The CDR3 length is 12 residues. CDR3 bases: TGTGCCAGCAGCTATAAGAGACTTGAAGCTTTCTTT. It is translated as CASSYKRLEAFF.

The J gene is TRBJ2-1, the V gene TRBV28; TRBD1 might be the D (5 bases). Germline CDR1 is MDHEN and CDR2 is SYDVKM. The V gene lost 5 bases and the J gene lost 7 bases, with 15 bases spanning the gap. The CDR3 extends over 14 amino acids. CDR3 region: CASSPYRSANEQFF. Here the CDR3 DNA reads TGTGCCAGCAGTCCCTACAGGTCTGCAAATGAGCAGTTCTTC.

This chain joins TRBV5-1 and TRBJ2-7, with 8 nucleotides matching TRBD1. The CDR3 totals 13 residues. V shed 4 bases, J shed 2 bases, and the junction held 2 bases outside the gene matches. Germline assignment: CDR1 SGHRS and CDR2 YFSETQ. CDR3 sequence (DNA): TGCGCCAGCAGCGGGGACAGGACCTACGAGCAGTACTTC. Amino acids: CASSGDRTYEQYF.

The CDR3 loop reads CASSSPGGGYTF. The CDR3 nucleotides are TGTGCCAGCAGCAGCCCGGGGGGCGGCTACACCTTC. The chain couples TRBV7-9 to TRBJ1-2; D perhaps matches TRBD1 (6 bases). The CDR3 totals 12 residues. V lost 5 bases and J lost 8, with 12 bases in between. Germline V lookup: CDR1 SEHNR, CDR2 FQNEAQ (reference sequence).

The CDR3 DNA sequence: TGTGCCAGCAGTTCAGGGACTAGCGGGAGAGGTACGCAGTATTTT. Residues: CASSSGTSGRGTQYF. The genes are TRBV27 and TRBJ2-3; TRBD2 aligns across 14 bases. The CDR3 consists of 15 residues. The trim removed 4 bases at V and 8 bases at J, leaving 5 bases unmatched. Germline V gene data show CDR1 as MNHEY and CDR2 as SMNVEV (reference sequence).

The rearrangement uses TRBV29-1 and TRBJ2-6, with 11 bases identical to TRBD2. From germline, CDR1 is SQVTM and CDR2 ANQGSEA. V lost 6 bases to trimming and J lost 2 bases; unmatched junction nucleotides: 3. The CDR3 totals 15 residues. CDR3 in DNA: TGCAGCGTGGGACTAGCGGTAACTGGGGCCAACGTCCTGACTTTC. Residues: CSVGLAVTGANVLTF.

The chain carries TRBV5-4 and TRBJ1-2; perhaps TRBD1 as D (6 bases). V dropped 1 base and J dropped 4 bases, with 17 bases sitting between them. The CDR3 loop spans 16 amino acids. Germline V gene lookup returns CDR1 SGHNT and CDR2 YYREEE (reference sequence). CDR3 nucleotides: TGTGCCAGCAGCTTGTGGAGGGGGGGGCTCGGCTATGGCTACACCTTC. Protein: CASSLWRGGLGYGYTF.

The chain employs TRBV9 and TRBJ2-1, with a possible D match to TRBD2 (5 bases). The CDR3 is 16 residues long. V gave up 3 bases and J gave up 8 bases, with 21 bases separating them. Germline CDR1 is SGDLS and CDR2 is YYNGEE. CDR3 sequence: CASSAQASPYIDEQFF. CDR3 in DNA: TGTGCCAGCAGCGCCCAGGCTAGCCCATATATAGATGAGCAGTTCTTC. The full variable domain, rest sourced from reference TRBV9 and TRBJ2-1, is DSGVTQTPKHLITATGQRVTLRCSPRSGDLSVYWYQQSLDQGLQFLIQYYNGEERAKGNILERFSAQQFPDLHSELNLSSLELGDSALYFCASSAQASPYIDEQFFGPGTRLTVL.

This clone was recorded only once. V gene TRBV7-3 combines with J gene TRBJ2-3; weak D call: TRBD1 (6 bases). The germline CDR1 and CDR2 sequences are SGHTA and FQGTGA. The CDR3 length is 14 residues. Trimming cost V 5 bases and J 10 bases, with 19 bases left between them. CDR3 DNA sequence: TGTGCCAGCAGCCCCCCCGGGACATGGGGCCCGCAGTATTTT. Residues: CASSPPGTWGPQYF.

The chain combines TRBV19 with TRBJ1-1, with a tentative D call TRBD1 (6 bases). The CDR3 sequence is 14 residues long. Germline values: CDR1 LNHDA, CDR2 SQIVND (reference sequence). The V and J ends lost 1 base and 5 bases respectively, with 11 bases between them. This CDR3 reads CASSIAGGRTEAFF. The CDR3 bases are TGTGCCAGTAGTATAGCGGGGGGGCGGACTGAAGCTTTCTTT.

The chain employs TRBV18 and TRBJ1-5; D unresolved. V gave up 3 bases and J gave up 3 bases, with 9 bases separating them. Per the germline V gene, CDR1 is KGHSH and CDR2 is LQKENI. The length of the CDR3 is 14 residues. The CDR3 sequence: CASSPGGSNQPQHF. DNA of the CDR3: TGTGCCAGCTCACCGGGAGGGTCCAATCAGCCCCAGCATTTT.